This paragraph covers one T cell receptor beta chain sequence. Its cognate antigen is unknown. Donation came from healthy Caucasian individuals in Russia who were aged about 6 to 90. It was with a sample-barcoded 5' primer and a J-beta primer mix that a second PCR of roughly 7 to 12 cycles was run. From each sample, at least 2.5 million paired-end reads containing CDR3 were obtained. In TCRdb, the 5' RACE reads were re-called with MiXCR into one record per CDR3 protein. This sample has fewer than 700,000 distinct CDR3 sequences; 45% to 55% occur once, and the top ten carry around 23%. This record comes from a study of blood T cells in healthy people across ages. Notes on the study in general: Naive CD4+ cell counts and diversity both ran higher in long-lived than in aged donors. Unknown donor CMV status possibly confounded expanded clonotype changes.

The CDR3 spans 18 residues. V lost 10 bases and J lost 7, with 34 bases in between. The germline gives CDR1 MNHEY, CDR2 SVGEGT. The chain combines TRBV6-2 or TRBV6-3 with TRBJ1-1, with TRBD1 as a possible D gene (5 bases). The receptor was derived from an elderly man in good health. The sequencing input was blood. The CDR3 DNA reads TGTGCCAACAGATCGCCCTACCGCCTAGGCAGGGTTACTATTGAAGCTTTCTTT. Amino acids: CANRSPYRLGRVTIEAFF.